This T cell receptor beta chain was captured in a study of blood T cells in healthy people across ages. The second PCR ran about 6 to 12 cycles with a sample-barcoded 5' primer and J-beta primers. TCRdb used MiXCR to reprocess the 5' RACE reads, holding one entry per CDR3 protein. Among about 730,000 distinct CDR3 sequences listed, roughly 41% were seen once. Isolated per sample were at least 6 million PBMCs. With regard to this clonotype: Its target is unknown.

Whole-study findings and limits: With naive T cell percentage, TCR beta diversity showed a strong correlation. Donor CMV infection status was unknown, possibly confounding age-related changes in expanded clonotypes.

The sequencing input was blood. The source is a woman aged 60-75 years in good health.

CDR3 loop: CSARVSGVAETQYF. The CDR3 DNA is TGCAGTGCTAGAGTGTCGGGGGTAGCGGAGACCCAGTACTTC. The chain couples TRBV20-1 to TRBJ2-5, with D possibly matching TRBD2 (6 bases). Germline values: CDR1 DFQATT, CDR2 SNEGSKA (reference sequence). V lost 1 base to trimming and J lost 5 bases, with 14 bases between them. The CDR3 is made up of 14 amino acids.